A single sample is the source of the 12 T cell receptor beta chains below, sequenced in a study of preoperative IRX-2 immunotherapy in early breast cancer. Clones were read by immunoSEQ multiplex PCR, and TCRdb kept only the in-frame ones, dropping some. The sample yields 35,000 to 40,000 clones, roughly four fifths seen once. The treatment was: preoperative locoregional IRX-2 cytokine immunotherapy. Here the sequenced sample was lymph node tissue, taken after IRX-2 immunotherapy. These receptors all stem from a human donor with breast cancer.

The rearrangement links TRBV6-8 to TRBJ1-5; the match to TRBD1 covers 7 bases. V gave up 6 bases and J gave up 7 bases; unmatched junction bases: 12. The CDR3 totals 15 residues. Germline V gives CDR1 MNHGY, CDR2 SAAAGT. DNA of the CDR3: TGTGCCAGCAGAAGACATCCCCAGGGGGGACAGCCCCAGCATTTT. This translates into CASRRHPQGGQPQHF.

Only a few counts were recorded for this clone. V is TRBV5-1 and J is TRBJ1-4; perhaps TRBD1 as D (5 bases). Germline V gives CDR1 SGHRS, CDR2 YFSETQ. The CDR3 extends over 14 amino acids. Between the trimmed V and J ends, which lost 4 bases and 0 bases, there was a span of 7 bases. CDR3 DNA: TGCGCCAGCAGCCCGACAGCAACTAATGAAAAACTGTTTTTT. Its translation: CASSPTATNEKLFF. Using reference TRBV5-1 and TRBJ1-4 for the parts outside the CDR3, the full variable domain is KAGVTQTPRYLIKTRGQQVTLSCSPISGHRSVSWYQQTPGQGLQFLFEYFSETQRNKGNFPGRFSGRQFSNSRSEMNVSTLELGDSALYLCASSPTATNEKLFFGSGTQLSVL.

CDR3 coding DNA: TGTGCCAGCACCGTTCGACAGGGTGCTCAGCCCCAGCATTTT. This codes for CASTVRQGAQPQHF. This chain connects TRBV6-8 to TRBJ1-5, with 7 nucleotides matching TRBD1. Germline CDR1 and CDR2: MNHGY and SAAAGT. This CDR3 is built from 14 residues. The V gene end was trimmed by 7 bases and the J gene end by 6 bases; junction bases not matched to a gene: 9.

The gene calls are TRBV11-3 and TRBJ1-1; the D gene is possibly TRBD1 (5 bases). The CDR3 covers 14 residues. Germline V gene lookup returns CDR1 SGHNT and CDR2 YENEEA. The germline V and J ends were trimmed by 7 bases and 0 bases, with 12 bases remaining between them. The CDR3 here is CASTDGTLNTEAFF. CDR3 coding DNA: TGTGCCAGCACCGACGGGACCTTGAACACTGAAGCTTTCTTT.

The chain is built from TRBV11-1 and TRBJ2-1; 13 bases match TRBD2. Germline V gene lookup returns CDR1 SGHAT and CDR2 FQDESV (reference sequence). V lost 4 bases, J lost 4 bases, and 4 bases stayed unmatched. The CDR3 runs 16 residues. The CDR3 sequence: CASSSGLAGEYNEQFF. CDR3 bases: TGTGCCAGCAGCTCAGGACTAGCGGGGGAGTACAATGAGCAGTTCTTC.

V gene TRBV19 combines with J gene TRBJ2-5, with 7 bases matching TRBD1. V lost 3 bases and J lost 1; bases outside the gene matches: 8. The CDR3 is made up of 16 amino acids. CDR1 is LNHDA, CDR2 SQIVND, per germline (reference sequence). CDR3 in DNA: TGTGCCAGTAGTATCCCGGGACAGAATAGCCAAGAGACCCAGTACTTC. Its protein product is CASSIPGQNSQETQYF.

The chain combines TRBV30 with TRBJ1-1; D may be TRBD1 (6 bases). V lost 5 bases and J 4 bases, leaving 14 bases between the germline ends. The CDR3 has 13 residues. Germline CDR1 and CDR2: GTSNPN and SVGIG (reference sequence). As DNA, the CDR3 is TGTGCCTGGGCTAGGACAGCCGGCACTGAAGCTTTCTTT. This translates into CAWARTAGTEAFF.

The V gene is TRBV28, the J gene TRBJ1-5; 7 bases map to TRBD1. J gave up 0 bases and V 4 bases, and 6 bases lay outside the gene matches. Per the germline V gene, CDR1 is MDHEN and CDR2 is SYDVKM. The CDR3 extends over 16 amino acids. The CDR3 sequence: CASSSSGTDSNQPQHF. CDR3 DNA sequence: TGTGCCAGCAGTTCCTCCGGGACAGATAGCAATCAGCCCCAGCATTTT.

Here the CDR3 DNA reads TGTGCCAGTAGTATACAGGGGCTGCAGCCCCAGCATTTT. Protein: CASSIQGLQPQHF. This chain links TRBV19 with TRBJ1-5; TRBD1 is a possible D gene (6 bases). The V gene lost 2 bases and the J gene lost 7 bases, with 9 bases spanning the gap. The V gene's germline CDR1 is LNHDA and CDR2 SQIVND (reference sequence). The CDR3 covers 13 residues.

This chain connects TRBV7-1 to TRBJ1-2; a possible D gene is TRBD1 (5 bases). TRBV7-1 is designated an ORF whose function remains uncertain. V was shortened by 6 bases and J by 3 bases, with 11 bases between the two germline ends. The CDR3 is made up of 13 amino acids. DNA of the CDR3: TGTGCCAGCAGACCGACGGGACACTATGGCTACACCTTC. Translating it yields CASRPTGHYGYTF.

The chain joins TRBV28 to TRBJ1-1, with no clear D. Germline assignment: CDR1 MDHEN and CDR2 SYDVKM. Deletions cut 5 bases from V and 1 base from J, with 11 bases between. The CDR3 consists of 14 residues. The CDR3: CASSDPGRNTEAFF. The CDR3 bases are TGTGCCAGCAGTGATCCAGGACGGAACACTGAAGCTTTCTTT.

The V and J genes are TRBV5-1 and TRBJ2-2; possibly TRBD2 for D (5 bases). CDR1 is SGHRS and CDR2 is YFSETQ in the germline V gene. The CDR3 covers 16 residues. The V end lost 4 bases, the J end lost 4 bases, and 17 bases lay between the germline ends. The CDR3 nucleotides read TGCGCCAGCAGCCCGCTCGAGGGCCTTGGCACCGGGGAGCTGTTTTTT. It yields the protein CASSPLEGLGTGELFF.